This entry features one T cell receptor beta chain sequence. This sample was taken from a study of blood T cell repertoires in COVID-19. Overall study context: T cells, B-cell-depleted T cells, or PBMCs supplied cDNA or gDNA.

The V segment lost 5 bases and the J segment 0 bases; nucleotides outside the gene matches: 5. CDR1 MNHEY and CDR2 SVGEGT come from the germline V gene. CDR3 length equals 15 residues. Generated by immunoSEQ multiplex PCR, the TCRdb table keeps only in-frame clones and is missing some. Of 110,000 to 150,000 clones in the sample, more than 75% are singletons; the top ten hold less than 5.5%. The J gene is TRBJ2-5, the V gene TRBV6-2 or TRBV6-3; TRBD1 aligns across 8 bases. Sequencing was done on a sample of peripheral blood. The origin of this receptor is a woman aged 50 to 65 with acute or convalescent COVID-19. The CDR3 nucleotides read TGTGCCAGCAGTGATCTCAGGGGGCACCAAGAGACCCAGTACTTC. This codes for CASSDLRGHQETQYF.